This T cell receptor beta chain originates from a study of shared clonotypes between healthy human individuals. Study background: The plates for each donor numbered three CD4 naive, three CD4 memory, two CD8 naive and one CD8 memory. Study conclusions and caveats: Roughly 5% of naive CD4 clonotypes were common to a handful of donors. Non-shared clonotypes displayed generation probabilities falling below those of clonotypes present in all four donors.

An approximately 180 ng quantity of DNA, some 30,000 T cell genomes, went into the sorted-subset replicate PCRs. Data came from immunoSEQ multiplex PCR; TCRdb stores just in-frame clones and leaves some out. The sample shows 1.4 million to 1.5 million clones, more than 95% of them seen only once. In regard to this clone: Its specificity is unknown.

CDR1 and CDR2 from the germline V gene are SGHAT and FQNNGV. V was clipped by 4 bases and J by 1 base; unmatched bases: 7. This CDR3 has 16 residues. This TCR derives from a man aged 25-40 years in good health. Sample: naive CD4+ T cells sorted from blood. Subset of the sample: CD45RA+ positively selected. V is TRBV11-2 and J is TRBJ2-1; 7 bases are shared with TRBD2. CDR3 in amino acids: CASSSLRGGSYNEQFF. DNA of the CDR3: TGTGCCAGCAGCTCCCTGCGGGGAGGGTCCTACAATGAGCAGTTCTTC.